Listed here is a single T cell receptor (beta chain). Trimming cost V 0 bases and J 8 bases, with 13 bases left between them. This CDR3 is 14 amino acids long. Germline CDR1 and CDR2: LNHNV and YYDKDF (reference sequence). Cohorts were based on clinical histories the participants reported. These data come from a study of blood T cell repertoires in COVID-19. Study details: Collection of acute and convalescent COVID-19 samples took place in the United States, Italy and Spain.

Per the authors' pipeline: Nucleated cell number was recorded as an estimate derived from reference gene primer amplification. Repertoires were generated with immunoSEQ multiplex PCR, while TCRdb's copy carries only in-frame clones and drops some. V and J calls and clone size are copied from that table; D and trimming were computed from the DNA. Of fewer than 200,000 clones in the sample, 80% to 90% are singletons; the top ten hold less than 4.5%. The sequenced material came from PBMCs or T cells enriched from blood (not recorded which). The sequence was obtained from a woman between 50 and 59 years old in a cohort exposed to, infected with or recovered from COVID-19 (not recorded which). The V and J genes are TRBV15 and TRBJ1-2; the D is unclear. CDR3 DNA sequence: TGTGCCACCAGCAGAGATTCCGAGGATGTCGGCTACACCTTC. Its translation: CATSRDSEDVGYTF.